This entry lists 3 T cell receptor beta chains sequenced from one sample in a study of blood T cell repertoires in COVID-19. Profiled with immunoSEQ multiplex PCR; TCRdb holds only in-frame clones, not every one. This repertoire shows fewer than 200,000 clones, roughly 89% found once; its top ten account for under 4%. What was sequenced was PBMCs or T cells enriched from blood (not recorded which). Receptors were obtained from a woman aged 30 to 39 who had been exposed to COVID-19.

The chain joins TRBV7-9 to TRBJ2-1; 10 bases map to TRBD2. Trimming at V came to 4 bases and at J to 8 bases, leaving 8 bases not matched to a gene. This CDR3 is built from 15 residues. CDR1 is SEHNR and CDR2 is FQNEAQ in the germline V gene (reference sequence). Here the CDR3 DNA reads TGTGCCAGCAGCTCCAGCGGGGGGGCGGTCGATGAGCAGTTCTTC. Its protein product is CASSSSGGAVDEQFF. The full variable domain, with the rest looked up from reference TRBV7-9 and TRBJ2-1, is DTGVSQNPRHKITKRGQNVTFRCDPISEHNRLYWYRQTLGQGPEFLTYFQNEAQLEKSRLLSDRFSAERPKGSFSTLEIQRTEQGDSAMYLCASSSSGGAVDEQFFGPGTRLTVL.

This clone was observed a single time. Here the CDR3 reads CASSLGAQGFATNEKLFF. CDR3 DNA sequence: TGTGCCAGCAGCTTAGGGGCCCAAGGCTTTGCAACTAATGAAAAACTGTTTTTT. The V gene is TRBV7-9, the J gene TRBJ1-4, with D unresolved. The CDR3 runs to 18 residues. Germline loops: CDR1 SEHNR, CDR2 FQNEAQ (reference sequence). The V gene lost 1 base and the J gene lost 0 bases, with 15 bases spanning the gap.

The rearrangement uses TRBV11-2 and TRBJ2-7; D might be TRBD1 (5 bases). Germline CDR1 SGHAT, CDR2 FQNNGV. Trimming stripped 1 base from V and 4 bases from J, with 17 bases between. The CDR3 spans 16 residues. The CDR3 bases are TGTGCCAGCAGCTTAGGAGCGCGAGACAGACGATACGAGCAGTACTTC. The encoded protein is CASSLGARDRRYEQYF.